Listed below are T cell receptor beta chains from one sample, sequenced in a study of blood T cell repertoires in COVID-19. Only in-frame clones appear in the TCRdb table, and some are missing; sequencing was by immunoSEQ multiplex PCR. The sample has 150,000 to 180,000 clones, around 85% seen once. Sequencing was performed on peripheral blood. The receptors come from a woman aged 60-75 years with acute or convalescent COVID-19. CDR3s include the opening cysteine and the closing phenylalanine or tryptophan. Each record gives: V gene, clone size, J gene, D gene, CDR3 DNA, CDR3 protein. The D gene is left open where the match is weak. Clone size is shown for a subset of rows, as once, few, many or a class of expanded clone.

TRBV4-1,.,TRBJ2-1,TRBD1,TGCGCCAGCAGCCAAGAACAGGGGCCCAATGAGCAGTTCTTC,CASSQEQGPNEQFF
TRBV24-1,many,TRBJ2-3,.,TGTGCCACCAGTGATCCGGGGAGTAGCGGAGGCACAGATACGCAGTATTTT,CATSDPGSSGGTDTQYF
TRBV10-2,.,TRBJ1-2,.,TGCGCCAGCAGTGGAGGATATGGCTACACCTTC,CASSGGYGYTF
TRBV6-2/TRBV6-3,.,TRBJ2-3,TRBD2,TGTGCCAGCAGCCCCTTCAGCGGGACTAGCCCCGATACGCAGTATTTT,CASSPFSGTSPDTQYF
TRBV5-5,.,TRBJ1-3,.,TGTGCCAGCAGCTTGGGGAGCTCTGGAAACACCATATATTTT,CASSLGSSGNTIYF
TRBV11-2,.,TRBJ2-7,.,TGTGCCAGCAGCTTAGACAGGAAATACTACGAGCAGTACTTC,CASSLDRKYYEQYF
TRBV30,.,TRBJ1-3,.,TGTGCCTGGAGTACAGTTAACTCTGGAAACACCATATATTTT,CAWSTVNSGNTIYF
TRBV18,.,TRBJ2-2,.,TGTGCCAGCTCACCACTGGAGCCCGCGAACACCGGGGAGCTGTTTTTT,CASSPLEPANTGELFF
TRBV19,once,TRBJ1-5,TRBD1,TGTGCCAGTAGGCCTCGGACAGGGTATAGCAATCAGCCCCAGCATTTT,CASRPRTGYSNQPQHF
TRBV2,.,TRBJ2-3,.,TGTGCCAGCAGCCTCGGTCCCTTAGATACGCAGTATTTT,CASSLGPLDTQYF
TRBV5-1,.,TRBJ2-3,.,TGCGCCAGCAGCTTGATCCCTTCTACAGATACGCAGTATTTT,CASSLIPSTDTQYF
TRBV18,.,TRBJ2-2,TRBD2,TGTGCCAGCTCACCAGGGCTAGCGGGGCCGAACACCGGGGAGCTGTTTTTT,CASSPGLAGPNTGELFF
TRBV25-1,once,TRBJ1-2,TRBD1,TGTGCCAGCAGTGAACCAGGGGGAAGTGGCTACACCTTC,CASSEPGGSGYTF
TRBV7-9,once,TRBJ1-1,TRBD1,TGTGCCAGCAGCCACCGGACAGGGAGGTCTCTCACTGAAGCTTTCTTT,CASSHRTGRSLTEAFF
TRBV15,.,TRBJ2-5,.,TGTGCCACCAGCACCCGCGGCCGCCCTTTGACCCAGTACTTC,CATSTRGRPLTQYF
TRBV6-5,.,TRBJ2-7,TRBD1,TGTGCCAGCAGCCCGGGACAGCACTCCTACGAGCAGTACTTC,CASSPGQHSYEQYF
TRBV18,.,TRBJ2-2,.,TGTGCCAGCTCACCACTGGGGACACCTTTATCCGGGGAGCTGTTTTTT,CASSPLGTPLSGELFF
TRBV29-1,.,TRBJ1-1,.,TGCAGCGTTGAAGTTCAGGGCAGGGGAAGAACTGAAGCTTTCTTT,CSVEVQGRGRTEAFF
TRBV18,.,TRBJ1-5,TRBD1,TGTGCCAGCTCACCAAAGCCAGGGGGCGGTCAGCCCCAGCATTTT,CASSPKPGGGQPQHF
TRBV3-1/TRBV3-2,.,TRBJ1-1,TRBD1,TGTGCCAGCATCCGGACAGGGGTCGCTGAAGCTTTCTTT,CASIRTGVAEAFF
TRBV7-2,.,TRBJ2-1,TRBD2,TGTGCCAGCAGCCCTCCGGGACTAGCGGGGATGCCCTACAATGAGCAGTTCTTC,CASSPPGLAGMPYNEQFF
TRBV19,few,TRBJ1-5,TRBD1,TGTGCCAGTAGTGCCCGGACAGGGGTTAGCAATCAGCCCCAGCATTTT,CASSARTGVSNQPQHF
TRBV28,.,TRBJ1-5,.,TGTGCCAGCATTCCCTCGGTCGGTCAGCCCCAGCATTTT,CASIPSVGQPQHF
TRBV18,once,TRBJ1-2,TRBD1,TGTGCCAGCTCAGGGACAGATTATGGCTACACCTTC,CASSGTDYGYTF
TRBV19,.,TRBJ1-1,.,TGTGCCAGTAGCTTCGGCACAGGGAACACTGAAGCTTTCTTT,CASSFGTGNTEAFF
TRBV7-2,.,TRBJ2-5,.,TGTGCCAGCAGTATTTCAGGGATCCCCGAGACCCAGTACTTC,CASSISGIPETQYF
TRBV7-3,few,TRBJ1-2,.,TGTGCCAGCAGCTTAACGCCGTCAGACTTAAGCTATGGCTACACCTTC,CASSLTPSDLSYGYTF
TRBV3-1/TRBV3-2,.,TRBJ1-5,TRBD1,TGTGCCAGCAGTCGGACAGGGTGGAATCAGCCCCAGCATTTT,CASSRTGWNQPQHF
TRBV18,.,TRBJ1-1,.,TGTGCCAGCTCACCACGCGGGGGGAACACTGAAGCTTTCTTT,CASSPRGGNTEAFF
TRBV9,.,TRBJ1-2,TRBD1,TGTGCCAGCAGCGCCTTACTGTCCGGGACAGGGGGCTATTATGGCTACACCTTC,CASSALLSGTGGYYGYTF
TRBV5-6,.,TRBJ1-1,.,TGTGCCAGCAGCTTTAGGAGGGGAAAGGGCACTGAAGCTTTCTTT,CASSFRRGKGTEAFF
TRBV7-9,once,TRBJ2-7,TRBD1,TGTGCCAGCAGCGCATCCGGGACAGCAGGCGCCGAGCAGTACTTC,CASSASGTAGAEQYF
TRBV5-1,.,TRBJ1-2,.,TGCGCCAGCAGCCCTACGATAGGGGGTACTGGTGGCTACACCTTC,CASSPTIGGTGGYTF
TRBV12-3/TRBV12-4,.,TRBJ1-5,.,TGTGCCAGCAGTTTTTGGGGGGATCAGCCCCAGCATTTT,CASSFWGDQPQHF
TRBV10-3,many,TRBJ2-7,.,TGTGCCATCAGTGCGGGAGATTACGAGCAGTACTTC,CAISAGDYEQYF
TRBV6-6,.,TRBJ2-5,.,TGTGCCAGCAGTTACTGGGCCCCCAACCAAGAGACCCAGTACTTC,CASSYWAPNQETQYF
TRBV9,.,TRBJ2-3,.,TGTGCCAGCAGCGTAGCAGTTAGCACAGATACGCAGTATTTT,CASSVAVSTDTQYF